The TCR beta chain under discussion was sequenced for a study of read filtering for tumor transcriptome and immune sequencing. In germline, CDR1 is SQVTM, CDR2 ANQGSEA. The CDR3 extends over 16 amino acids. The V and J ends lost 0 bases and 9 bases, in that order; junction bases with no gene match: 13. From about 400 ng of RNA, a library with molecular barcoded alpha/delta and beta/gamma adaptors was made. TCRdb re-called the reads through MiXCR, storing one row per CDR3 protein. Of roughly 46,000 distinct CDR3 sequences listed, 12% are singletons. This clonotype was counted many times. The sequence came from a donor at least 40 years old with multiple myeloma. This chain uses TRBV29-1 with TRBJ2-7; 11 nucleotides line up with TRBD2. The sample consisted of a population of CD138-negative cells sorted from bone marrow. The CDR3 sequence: CSVEDRASGGQTGQYF. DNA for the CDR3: TGCAGCGTTGAAGATCGGGCTAGCGGGGGGCAGACGGGGCAGTACTTC.